This T cell receptor (beta chain) originates from a study of cytomegalovirus exposure and HLA in healthy donors. This CDR3 contains 15 residues. Losses at the gene ends were 0 bases for V and 4 bases for J; bases not matched to a gene: 2. CDR1 is MNHEY and CDR2 is SVGAGI in the germline V gene. PCR was performed using 60 Vbeta and 13 Jbeta primers. Produced via immunoSEQ multiplex PCR; TCRdb's table is partial and in-frame only. The profile shows approximately 120,000 clones, 70% to 90% of them singletons. The source material was PBMCs. This clonotype originated in a man between 18 and 35 years old in good health and CMV-seropositive. The gene calls are TRBV6-5 and TRBJ1-2; 10 nucleotides align to TRBD1. The DNA of the CDR3 is TGTGCCAGCAGTTACTCGGGACAGGGGACCTATGGCTACACCTTC. Amino acids: CASSYSGQGTYGYTF.